Following are 19 T cell receptor beta chains from one sample sequenced in a study of blood T cell repertoires in COVID-19 (dated by TCRdb to about 2020). The protocol used for the library was the immunoSEQ multiplex PCR assay. This is the immuneACCESS table as TCRdb keeps it, with only in-frame sequences that have V and J called. A part of the clones is gone; compared with another copy, unresolved V genes explain less than half, and the rest is unexplained. The sample table holds 50,000 to 70,000 clones, of which approximately 84% were seen once. The ten largest clones take up about 15% of the sample. Sequenced: peripheral blood. The receptors stem from a man between 65 and 80 years old with active COVID-19.

The genes are TRBV28 and TRBJ2-7; 9 bases map to TRBD2. Trimming removed 1 base from V and 0 bases from J; junction bases left unmatched: 4. Germline V CDR1 and CDR2: MDHEN, SYDVKM. This CDR3 is 16 amino acids long. DNA for the CDR3: TGTGCCAGCAGTTTATCTAGCGGGATGAGCTCCTACGAGCAGTACTTC. Its translation is CASSLSSGMSSYEQYF. Complete variable domain (other parts from reference TRBV28 and TRBJ2-7): DVKVTQSSRYLVKRTGEKVFLECVQDMDHENMFWYRQDPGLGLRLIYFSYDVKMKEKGDIPEGYSVSREKKERFSLILESASTNQTSMYLCASSLSSGMSSYEQYFGPGTRLTVT.

This rearrangement joins TRBV10-1 to TRBJ2-7; D may be TRBD1 (6 bases). This CDR3 has 16 residues. Trimming took off 0 bases at V and 4 bases at J, with 16 bases between the two ends. The germline V gene has CDR1 WNHNN and CDR2 SYGVQD (reference sequence). The CDR3 DNA is TGCGCCAGCAGTGAGTCGACCTGGGGGCCATGTTACGAGCAGTACTTC. Translation: CASSESTWGPCYEQYF.

The V and J genes are TRBV5-4 and TRBJ2-7; TRBD2 matches at 10 bases. With V trimmed by 3 bases and J by 6 bases, 6 bases remained unmatched. The length of the CDR3 is 14 residues. Germline loops: CDR1 SGHNT, CDR2 YYREEE (reference sequence). CDR3 DNA: TGTGCCAGCAGCTCGAGGACTAGCGGCGGCGAGCAGTACTTC. Amino acid sequence: CASSSRTSGGEQYF. Combining the CDR3 with reference TRBV5-4 and TRBJ2-7 gives the whole variable domain ETGVTQSPTHLIKTRGQQVTLRCSSQSGHNTVSWYQQALGQGPQFIFQYYREEENGRGNFPPRFSGLQFPNYSSELNVNALELDDSALYLCASSSRTSGGEQYFGPGTRLTVT.

The V call is TRBV28, the J call TRBJ1-5; TRBD1 agrees at 9 bases. The CDR3 contains 15 residues. The junction had 6 bases not matched to a gene; V was cut back by 6 bases and J by 3 bases. From germline, CDR1 is MDHEN and CDR2 SYDVKM. The CDR3 region is CASRAGTGFNQPQHF. The CDR3 nucleotides are TGTGCCAGCAGGGCGGGGACAGGGTTCAATCAGCCCCAGCATTTT.

This chain joins TRBV4-3 and TRBJ2-1; D might be TRBD1 (5 bases). Trimming stripped 0 bases from V and 3 bases from J, with 9 bases between. The CDR3 has 15 residues. Germline CDR1 LGHNA, CDR2 YSLEER. CDR3 coding DNA: TGCGCCAGCAGCCAAGACGAACAGGACTACAATGAGCAGTTCTTC. Its translation: CASSQDEQDYNEQFF.

The chain combines TRBV30 with TRBJ1-2; tentatively, D is TRBD1 (5 bases). V lost 1 base, J lost 5 bases, and 14 bases lay in between. From germline, CDR1 is GTSNPN and CDR2 SVGIG (reference sequence). This CDR3 contains 14 residues. The CDR3 sequence is CAWSGQGLEYGYTF. CDR3 nucleotide sequence: TGTGCCTGGAGTGGTCAGGGACTCGAGTATGGCTACACCTTC.

The chain joins TRBV7-3 to TRBJ1-1; 7 bases are a match to TRBD1. The length of the CDR3 is 15 residues. Germline CDR1 reads SGHTA; CDR2 reads FQGTGA. V lost 5 bases, J lost 0 bases, and 6 bases stayed unmatched. The CDR3 region is CASSRKTGLNTEAFF. Written as DNA, the CDR3 is TGTGCCAGCAGCCGAAAGACAGGGCTGAACACTGAAGCTTTCTTT.

On this clone: A read error may produce the germline difference seen at one junction end. The chain has TRBV6-1 and TRBJ2-2; TRBD2 aligns across 10 bases. The V gene's germline CDR1 is MNHNS and CDR2 SASEGT. The CDR3 is made up of 15 amino acids. The CDR3 DNA follows: TGTGCCAGCAGTAAAGCGGGAGGGGGCACCGGGGAGCTGTTTTTT. It specifies CASSKAGGGTGELFF.

The table lists this clone with a few counts. CDR3 nucleotides: TGCGCCAGCAGCGATAGGACAGGGGGCTGGATCACTGAAGCTTTCTTT. Amino acids: CASSDRTGGWITEAFF. The rearrangement uses TRBV5-1 and TRBJ1-1; 11 bases fit TRBD1. V trimming: 4 bases; J trimming: 4 bases; junction bases outside the gene matches: 9. The CDR3 sequence is 16 residues long. Germline loops: CDR1 SGHRS, CDR2 YFSETQ. Full variable domain (missing parts from reference TRBV5-1 and TRBJ1-1): KAGVTQTPRYLIKTRGQQVTLSCSPISGHRSVSWYQQTPGQGLQFLFEYFSETQRNKGNFPGRFSGRQFSNSRSEMNVSTLELGDSALYLCASSDRTGGWITEAFFGQGTRLTVV.

V is TRBV29-1 and J is TRBJ2-2; D might be TRBD2 (5 bases). Germline CDR1 reads SQVTM; CDR2 reads ANQGSEA. The CDR3 spans 15 residues. Deletions cut 5 bases from V and 4 bases from J, with 17 bases between. CDR3 sequence (DNA): TGCAGCGTTCTAGCTAGATCCACGGGCACCGGGGAGCTGTTTTTT. Protein product: CSVLARSTGTGELFF.

Regarding this clone: An end of the junction does not agree with germline; a read error may underlie this. The genes are TRBV7-7 and TRBJ2-3, with 7 bases matching TRBD1. The germline V gene has CDR1 SSHAT and CDR2 FNYEAQ (reference sequence). The CDR3 runs 14 residues. CDR3 in amino acids: CASSKTGDVDTQYF. The CDR3 DNA is TGTGCTAGCAGCAAAACAGGGGATGTAGATACGCAGTATTTT.

The genes are TRBV3-1 (or the pseudogene TRBV3-2) and TRBJ2-1; D ambiguous. V lost 2 bases and J 5 bases, leaving 7 bases between the germline ends. Germline assignment: CDR1 LGHDT and CDR2 YNNKEL (reference sequence). The CDR3 covers 13 residues. CDR3 coding DNA: TGTGCCAGCAGCCAACGAACAGACAATGAGCAGTTCTTC. Residues: CASSQRTDNEQFF.

V gene TRBV5-1 combines with J gene TRBJ2-2; no reliable D call. The CDR3 contains 14 residues. Germline loops: CDR1 SGHRS, CDR2 YFSETQ. The V gene lost 4 bases and the J gene lost 0 bases, with 7 bases spanning the gap. This CDR3 reads CASSRGSNTGELFF. The CDR3 DNA reads as TGCGCCAGCAGCCGAGGTTCGAACACCGGGGAGCTGTTTTTT.

The chain carries TRBV16 and TRBJ1-3; D gene ambiguous. Germline CDR1 reads KGHSY; CDR2 reads FQNENV. This CDR3 is built from 16 residues. V was cut by 4 bases and J by 0 bases, with 13 bases left in between. For the CDR3, the DNA is TGTGCCAGCAGCCCCCCAGGCGGGCTCTCTGGAAACACCATATATTTT. Translation: CASSPPGGLSGNTIYF.

This clone was seen repeatedly, ten times or more. This sequence joins TRBV14 and TRBJ2-5, with D possibly TRBD2 on 5 matching bases. Germline assignment: CDR1 SGHDN and CDR2 FVKESK. Between the trimmed V and J ends, which lost 3 bases and 0 bases, there was a span of 8 bases. The CDR3 covers 14 residues. CDR3 region: CASSQRGYQETQYF. In DNA, the CDR3 is TGTGCCAGCAGCCAGCGAGGGTACCAAGAGACCCAGTACTTC. The full variable domain, completed using reference TRBV14 and TRBJ2-5, is EAGVTQFPSHSVIEKGQTVTLRCDPISGHDNLYWYRRVMGKEIKFLLHFVKESKQDESGMPNNRFLAERTGGTYSTLKVQPAELEDSGVYFCASSQRGYQETQYFGPGTRLLVL.

This clone appeared a few times. The rearrangement links TRBV7-9 to TRBJ2-1; 10 positions match TRBD2. From germline, CDR1 is SEHNR and CDR2 FQNEAQ (reference sequence). This CDR3 is built from 16 residues. With 5 bases clipped from V and 2 bases from J, the junction kept 6 bases outside the gene matches. CDR3 DNA: TGTGCCAGCAGCCTAAACCTAGCGGGAGCCTACAATGAGCAGTTCTTC. Protein: CASSLNLAGAYNEQFF.

V and J are TRBV10-3 and TRBJ2-1; 8 bases fit TRBD1. This CDR3 is 15 amino acids long. CDR1 and CDR2 (germline): ENHRY, SYGVKD. V dropped 10 bases and J dropped 7; count of bases not matched to a gene: 15. The CDR3 here is CATFSLGQGLNEQFF. The CDR3 nucleotides read TGTGCCACTTTCTCACTAGGACAGGGTCTAAATGAGCAGTTCTTC.

The CDR3 sequence: CASSSNFRLSGANVLTF. In DNA form, the CDR3 reads TGTGCCAGCAGCTCCAACTTCAGGTTATCTGGGGCCAACGTCCTGACTTTC. The chain carries TRBV7-9 and TRBJ2-6, with D uncertain. Germline V gene data show CDR1 as SEHNR and CDR2 as FQNEAQ (reference sequence). Trimming pared 4 bases from V and 1 base from J, leaving 14 bases between. CDR3 length: 17 residues. The complete variable domain, with remaining parts taken from reference TRBV7-9 and TRBJ2-6, reads DTGVSQNPRHKITKRGQNVTFRCDPISEHNRLYWYRQTLGQGPEFLTYFQNEAQLEKSRLLSDRFSAERPKGSFSTLEIQRTEQGDSAMYLCASSSNFRLSGANVLTFGAGSRLTVL.

CDR3 nucleotide sequence: TGTGCCAGCAGCTTAGCGCGACGGGGGGTCGACACTGAAGCTTTCTTT. Translation gives CASSLARRGVDTEAFF. The rearrangement links TRBV7-2 to TRBJ1-1; D is perhaps TRBD1 (5 bases). The V gene lost 0 bases and the J gene lost 3 bases, with 14 bases spanning the gap. The germline V gene encodes CDR1 SGHTA and CDR2 FQGNSA. The CDR3 consists of 16 residues.